This TCR beta chain derives from a study of blood T cell repertoires in COVID-19. Study-level background: Italy, Spain and the United States were the sources of the convalescent and acute COVID-19 samples. In each case, the material was cDNA or gDNA derived from T cells, B-cell-depleted T cells, or PBMCs.

Authors' analysis steps: Researchers report that nucleated cell counts were estimated from reference gene primer amplification. Assay used: immunoSEQ multiplex PCR; TCRdb lists only in-frame clones, some missing. The DNA was the basis for D and trimming; V, J and clone size are from that table. In the table there are 88,000 or so clones, about four fifths of which are singletons. Germline loops: CDR1 LNHDA, CDR2 SQIVND (reference sequence). This CDR3 spans 15 amino acids. Trimming left V 6 bases short and J 6 bases short, with 18 bases between. The chain recombines TRBV19 with TRBJ1-5, with a weak D call TRBD1 (5 bases). The sample comprised peripheral blood. The source is a human donor in a cohort sampled during active COVID-19. CDR3 residues: CASSRVGRASQPQHF. The CDR3 DNA follows: TGTGCCAGTAGCAGGGTCGGCAGGGCAAGTCAGCCCCAGCATTTT. The full variable domain, with the rest looked up from reference TRBV19 and TRBJ1-5, is DGGITQSPKYLFRKEGQNVTLSCEQNLNHDAMYWYRQDPGQGLRLIYYSQIVNDFQKGDIAEGYSVSREKKESFPLTVTSAQKNPTAFYLCASSRVGRASQPQHFGDGTRLSIL.